This TCR beta chain was sequenced for a study of T cell repertoires in cytomegalovirus infection. Across the study: It can be stated that public TCR beta signatures indicated CMV infection as well as a matching HLA type.

TCRdb re-called the reads through MiXCR, storing one row per CDR3 protein. The data show around 500,000 distinct CDR3 sequences, roughly 42% seen once. This clonotype was counted between two and nine times. The antigen is undetermined. This CDR3 has 15 amino acids. The germline V and J ends were trimmed by 3 bases and 5 bases, with 15 bases remaining between them. Germline CDR1 reads ENHRY; CDR2 reads SYGVKD. The chain uses TRBV10-3 and TRBJ2-3; D possibly matches TRBD1 or TRBD2 (7 bases each). Sample: cultured PBMCs, taken from culture after CMV antigen stimulation. The receptor was derived from a human donor in good health (CMV status not recorded). Some clones in this sample may be carry-over from other donors' samples. CDR3 bases: TGTGCCATCAGTGACAGGGGGAGGGCCGGAGATACGCAGTATTTT. This gives the protein CAISDRGRAGDTQYF.